The rows below give T cell receptor beta chains drawn from one sample of a study of Ad26.COV2.S vaccination and SARS-CoV-2 variants. Measured with immunoSEQ multiplex PCR; TCRdb has only the in-frame clones, and not every one. The repertoire has about 330,000 clones, 90% of them found once; the top ten carry around 5.5%. The sample here was peripheral blood, taken in a trial of Ad26.COV2.S vaccine versus placebo. The receptors were gathered from a person aged 18-65 years who received the Ad26.COV2.S COVID-19 vaccine or a placebo. The CDR3 runs from the conserved cysteine through the conserved F or W. D genes are given only for firm matches. Clone size, where shown, is once, few, many, or a class for clones that have expanded.

TRBV9,-,-,TRBJ1-1,TGTGCCAGCAGCGTAGGACCAGGAACCACTGAAGCTTTCTTT,CASSVGPGTTEAFF
TRBV10-3,-,-,TRBJ1-5,TGTGCCATCAGTGAGCTCGGTATGTCAGAGGGGTTTTTCAATCAGCCCCAGCATTTT,CAISELGMSEGFFNQPQHF
TRBV7-8,-,-,TRBJ1-4,TGTGCCAGCTCGTGGGGGGGTCCCCCCACAACTAATGAAAAACTGTTTTTT,CASSWGGPPTTNEKLFF
TRBV4-3,-,-,TRBJ2-1,TGCGCCAGCAGCCAAGGGAGGGAGAGGAATGAGCAGTTCTTC,CASSQGRERNEQFF
TRBV4-3,-,-,TRBJ1-2,TGCGCCAGCAGCCAACGGGGGGTGGAAGCCTTCTATGGCTACACCTTC,CASSQRGVEAFYGYTF
TRBV6-2/TRBV6-3,-,-,TRBJ2-2,TGTGCCAGCAGTTACCCAATATATGGGCAGTCCAACACCGGGGAGCTGTTTTTT,CASSYPIYGQSNTGELFF
TRBV2,-,-,TRBJ1-2,TGTGCCAGCACCGACGTCCATCGGGGAAACTATGGCTACACCTTC,CASTDVHRGNYGYTF
TRBV19,TRBD2,-,TRBJ2-1,TGTGCCAGTAGTCCTTATAGCGGGAATCGATTCTTC,CASSPYSGNRFF
TRBV9,TRBD2,-,TRBJ2-2,TGTGCCAGCAGCGCACTGACTAGCGGGAGTGTCACCGGGGAGCTGTTTTTT,CASSALTSGSVTGELFF
TRBV9,TRBD1,-,TRBJ1-2,TGTGCCAGCAGCGCAGAAGCCGTCCGGACAGGGACTTACTATGGCTACACCTTC,CASSAEAVRTGTYYGYTF
TRBV4-2,-,-,TRBJ2-5,TGTGCCAGCAGCCAAGACCAAGAGACCCAGTACTTC,CASSQDQETQYF
TRBV19,TRBD1,-,TRBJ1-5,TGTGCCAGTAAGGAGGACAGGGGGCCTTATAGCAATCAGCCCCAGCATTTT,CASKEDRGPYSNQPQHF
TRBV4-3,-,-,TRBJ1-4,TGCGCCAGCAGCCAAGATGGAAGGGTGACTAATGAAAAACTGTTTTTT,CASSQDGRVTNEKLFF
TRBV6-1,-,-,TRBJ1-1,TGTGCCAGCAGTGAAGCTATTGTCCTTGAAGCTTTCTTT,CASSEAIVLEAFF
TRBV7-9,-,-,TRBJ1-4,TGTGCCAGCAGCTTAAAAGAGGCTTCGCGGGAAAAACTGTTTTTT,CASSLKEASREKLFF
TRBV5-1,-,-,TRBJ2-3,TGCGCCAGCCTCGGCACAGATACGCAGTATTTT,CASLGTDTQYF
TRBV6-5,-,-,TRBJ1-1,TGTGCCAGCAGTTATTCCAACACTGAAGCTTTCTTT,CASSYSNTEAFF
TRBV2,TRBD1,-,TRBJ1-6,TGTGCCAGCAAAACCGGGACAGGGAATTCACCCCTCCACTTT,CASKTGTGNSPLHF
TRBV4-3,-,-,TRBJ1-2,TGCGCCAGCAGCCAAGGACCCAACTATGGCTACACCTTC,CASSQGPNYGYTF
TRBV3-1/TRBV3-2,-,-,TRBJ1-2,TGTGCCAGCAGCCAAGCACAGGGAATCTATGGCTACACCTTC,CASSQAQGIYGYTF
TRBV27,-,-,TRBJ2-1,TGTGCCAGCGGGTTCGGACAGAACTCCTACAATGAGCAGTTCTTC,CASGFGQNSYNEQFF
TRBV27,-,-,TRBJ2-1,TGTGCCAGCAGCCCACCTCCCCTAAGGGCCCGACGTGACAATGAGCAGTTCTTC,CASSPPPLRARRDNEQFF
TRBV3-1/TRBV3-2,-,-,TRBJ2-1,TGTGCCAGCAGCCAAGGCGGGGACTACAATGAGCAGTTCTTC,CASSQGGDYNEQFF
TRBV2,-,-,TRBJ1-3,TGTGCCAGCAGAAGGAGCTCTGGAAACACCATATATTTT,CASRRSSGNTIYF
TRBV7-2,TRBD2,-,TRBJ2-1,TGTGCCAGCAGCCCCGGGACTAGCGGATACAATGAGCAGTTCTTC,CASSPGTSGYNEQFF
TRBV3-1/TRBV3-2,-,-,TRBJ2-7,TGTGCCAGCAGCCAAGATCTGTTGGGAGAGGAGCAGTACTTC,CASSQDLLGEEQYF
TRBV7-3,TRBD2,-,TRBJ2-1,TGTGCCAGCAGCTTATCGGCTAGCGGCAATGAGCAGTTCTTC,CASSLSASGNEQFF
TRBV27,-,-,TRBJ2-3,TGTGCCAGCAGTCTACTCGGTCTTCCAGATACGCAGTATTTT,CASSLLGLPDTQYF
TRBV27,-,-,TRBJ1-5,TGTGCCAGCAGTTTATCTGGGGGGCCAGAGGATCAGCCCCAGCATTTT,CASSLSGGPEDQPQHF
TRBV18,TRBD1,-,TRBJ1-2,TGTGCCAGCTCACCATCCCGACAGGGTAACTATGGCTACACCTTC,CASSPSRQGNYGYTF
TRBV9,TRBD2,-,TRBJ2-3,TGTGCCAGCAGCGTAGCTAGCGGGGGGGCCCTTAGCACAGATACGCAGTATTTT,CASSVASGGALSTDTQYF
TRBV7-9,-,-,TRBJ1-1,TGTGCCAGCAGGTGGGGGGAGAACACTGAAGCTTTCTTT,CASRWGENTEAFF
TRBV7-2,-,-,TRBJ1-2,TGTGCCCGGGAGGCTGAACAGGGATTCTATGGCTACACCTTC,CAREAEQGFYGYTF
TRBV15,-,-,TRBJ2-1,TGTGCCACCAGCAGAGATCGGGGAGAGCAGTTCTTC,CATSRDRGEQFF
TRBV6-2/TRBV6-3,-,-,TRBJ1-5,TGTGCCAGCAGTTGGGGTAGCAATCAGCCCCAGCATTTT,CASSWGSNQPQHF
TRBV6-5,-,once,TRBJ1-2,TGTGCCAGCATTGGTTCTTTGCACGGGGGGTATGGCTACACCTTC,CASIGSLHGGYGYTF
TRBV9,-,-,TRBJ2-3,TGTGCCAGCAGCGGTGCTAGATATAGCACAGATACGCAGTATTTT,CASSGARYSTDTQYF
TRBV28,-,-,TRBJ2-3,TGTGCCAGCAGTTTAGTAGGCGGTCCTAGCACAGATACGCAGTATTTT,CASSLVGGPSTDTQYF
TRBV18,TRBD1,-,TRBJ1-1,TGTGCCAGCTCGGGGGACAGGGGATATGGTGAAGCTTTCTTT,CASSGDRGYGEAFF
TRBV5-1,-,once,TRBJ2-3,TGCGCCAGCAGCTTGGACAGAGGGGCTAGCACAGATACGCAGTATTTT,CASSLDRGASTDTQYF
TRBV11-3,-,-,TRBJ1-1,TGTGCCAGCAGCCCAGGAGGAAGGGCTGAAGCTTTCTTT,CASSPGGRAEAFF
TRBV4-3,-,-,TRBJ2-2,TGCGCCAGCAGCCAAGAATCACAGGTTTTCAGGGCCGGGGAGCTGTTTTTT,CASSQESQVFRAGELFF